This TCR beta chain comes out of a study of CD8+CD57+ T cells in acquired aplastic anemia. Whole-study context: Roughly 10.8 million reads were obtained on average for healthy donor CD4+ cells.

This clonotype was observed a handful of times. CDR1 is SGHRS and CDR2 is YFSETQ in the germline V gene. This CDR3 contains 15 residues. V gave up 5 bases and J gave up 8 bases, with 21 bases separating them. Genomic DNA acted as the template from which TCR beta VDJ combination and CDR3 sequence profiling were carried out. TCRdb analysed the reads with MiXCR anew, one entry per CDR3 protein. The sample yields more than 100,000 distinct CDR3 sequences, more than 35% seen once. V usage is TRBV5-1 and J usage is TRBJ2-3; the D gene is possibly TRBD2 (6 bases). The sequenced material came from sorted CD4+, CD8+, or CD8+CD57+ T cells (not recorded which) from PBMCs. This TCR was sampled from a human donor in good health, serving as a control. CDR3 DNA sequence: TGCGCCAGCAGTCAGACTAGGGGCGGAGTGGGTACGCAGTATTTT. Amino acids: CASSQTRGGVGTQYF.